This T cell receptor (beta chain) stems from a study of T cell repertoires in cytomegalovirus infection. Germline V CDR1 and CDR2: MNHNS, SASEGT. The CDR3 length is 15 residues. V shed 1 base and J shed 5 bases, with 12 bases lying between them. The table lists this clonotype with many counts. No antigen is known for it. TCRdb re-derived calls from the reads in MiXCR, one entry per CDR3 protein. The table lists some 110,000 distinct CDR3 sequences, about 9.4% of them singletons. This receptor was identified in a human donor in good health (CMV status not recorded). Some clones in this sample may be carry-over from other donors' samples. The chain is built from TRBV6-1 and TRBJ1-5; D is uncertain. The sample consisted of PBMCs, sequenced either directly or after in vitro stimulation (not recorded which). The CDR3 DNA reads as TGTGCCAGCAGTGAAGATGGGAGGGTGCATCAGCCCCAGCATTTT. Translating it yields CASSEDGRVHQPQHF.